This T cell receptor beta chain was found in a study of T cell responses to AZD1222 COVID-19 vaccine. General study results and limits: At baseline, just 5 or 6 AZD1222 recipients tested seropositive. Every sample of the repertoires postdated the peak T cell response. Most donors were white British, females outnumbered males, and clonal diversity was possibly underestimated.

Clones were read by immunoSEQ multiplex PCR, and TCRdb kept only the in-frame ones, dropping some. The sample lists 70,000 or so clones; roughly 84% were seen once. Germline V CDR1 and CDR2: MNHNS, SASEGT. The CDR3 runs to 14 residues. V lost 1 base to trimming and J lost 3 bases, with 7 bases between them. On this clone: The target antigen is unknown.

This specimen consisted of peripheral blood, obtained on day 0 of AZD1222 vaccination. This clonotype was sampled from an adult in good health. The V call is TRBV6-1, the J call TRBJ2-4; D gene uncertain. CDR3 in DNA: TGTGCCAGCAGTGAAGTTGGCAGCAAAAACATTCAGTACTTC. This translates into CASSEVGSKNIQYF.